The 10 T cell receptor beta chains below were found in one sample sequenced in a study of beta chain features in type 1 diabetes. No antigen has been assigned to these receptors. Notes on the study in general: A moderate, significant TCRB CDR3 shortening appeared in type 1 diabetes across four CD4+ subsets.

TCRB transcripts that were expressed got sequenced, as all of the isolated RNA had been reverse transcribed. Sequenced by immunoSEQ multiplex PCR; TCRdb stores in-frame clones only, minus some. The table shows 95,000 to 150,000 clones, with around 17% occurring only once. Sequenced sample: central memory CD4+ T cells from blood. The receptors were gathered from a young man with type 1 diabetes.

This clone was seen a handful of times. The rearrangement joins TRBV19 to TRBJ2-7; no clear D. The CDR3 runs 14 residues. Trimming took off 7 bases at V and 1 base at J, with 14 bases between the two ends. CDR1 is LNHDA and CDR2 is SQIVND in the germline V gene (reference sequence). The CDR3 coding sequence is TGTGCCAGTACACCTTTTTTCGGGTCCTACGAGCAGTACTTC. Amino acid sequence: CASTPFFGSYEQYF.

The J gene is TRBJ1-4, the V gene TRBV28; no clear D gene. The CDR3 runs to 14 residues. Deletions cut 7 bases from V and 4 bases from J, with 13 bases between. Germline V gene sequence: CDR1 MDHEN, CDR2 SYDVKM. CDR3 sequence (DNA): TGTGCCAGCACCCTAACCGGGGTTAATGAAAAACTGTTTTTT. This translates into CASTLTGVNEKLFF.

The CDR3 here is CASSLVSGPYEQYF. CDR3 DNA: TGCGCCAGCAGCTTGGTTTCAGGACCTTACGAGCAGTACTTC. This sequence joins TRBV5-1 and TRBJ2-7, with unresolved D. The CDR3 sequence is 14 residues long. With 0 bases removed from V and 4 bases from J, the gap between germline ends came to 11 bases. Germline CDR1 is SGHRS and CDR2 is YFSETQ.

This clone was recorded a few times. The rearrangement uses TRBV13 and TRBJ2-1; weak D call: TRBD1 (5 bases). Trimming removed 1 base at V and 2 bases at J, with 12 bases between. Germline CDR1 is PRHDT and CDR2 is FYEKMQ (reference sequence). The CDR3 runs 16 residues. The CDR3 sequence: CASSLEAGYAYNEQFF. CDR3 bases: TGTGCCAGCAGCTTAGAAGCAGGGTACGCCTACAATGAGCAGTTCTTC.

This CDR3 reads CSGGGVQETQYF. In DNA form, the CDR3 reads TGCAGCGGCGGGGGGGTACAAGAGACCCAGTACTTC. The J gene is TRBJ2-5, the V gene TRBV29-1, with TRBD2 identical over 9 bases. The CDR3 is 12 residues long. The ends lost 7 bases at V and 2 bases at J; junction bases unmatched: 2. Germline assignment: CDR1 SQVTM and CDR2 ANQGSEA.

There are many counts of this clone. The V call is TRBV20-1, the J call TRBJ2-7; D remains ambiguous. The germline V and J ends were trimmed by 1 base and 5 bases, with 6 bases remaining between them. The CDR3 contains 11 residues. CDR1 DFQATT and CDR2 SNEGSKA come from the germline V gene (reference sequence). The CDR3 DNA is TGCAGTGCTAGAGGGGTTCACGAGCAGTACTTC. Translated: CSARGVHEQYF.

This clone was detected ten times or more. The genes are TRBV18 and TRBJ1-2; maybe TRBD1 (6 bases). This CDR3 region has 14 residues. Trimming shortened V by 4 bases and J by 7 bases, and 16 bases separated the two germline ends. Looked up from germline, CDR1 is KGHSH and CDR2 is LQKENI. The chain's CDR3 is CASSRPAGDGGYTF. The CDR3, as DNA: TGTGCCAGCTCACGGCCTGCAGGGGATGGTGGCTACACCTTC.

In its sample, this clone was seen a few times. V gene TRBV29-1 combines with J gene TRBJ2-5, with 13 bases that match TRBD2. The ends lost 0 bases at V and 5 bases at J; junction bases unmatched: 6. This CDR3 has 16 amino acids. CDR1 and CDR2 from the germline V gene are SQVTM and ANQGSEA. The CDR3 bases are TGCAGCGTTGAAGATCCGGGACTAGCGGGGAGGGAGACCCAGTACTTC. It yields the protein CSVEDPGLAGRETQYF.

On this clone itself: The sample holds other DNA sequences that translate to the same CDR3. This chain joins TRBV9 and TRBJ2-5, with 11 bases fitting TRBD2. Unmatched junction bases numbered 2, after V lost 0 bases and J lost 1 base. In germline, CDR1 is SGDLS, CDR2 YYNGEE. This CDR3 comprises 16 residues. CDR3 DNA sequence: TGTGCCAGCAGCGTAGGTACTAGCGGGGGCCAAGAGACCCAGTACTTC. It yields the protein CASSVGTSGGQETQYF.

In this sample, this clone turned up a few times. The chain recombines TRBV9 with TRBJ2-7, with TRBD1 as a possible D gene (5 bases). CDR1 and CDR2 (germline): SGDLS, YYNGEE. The CDR3 loop spans 15 amino acids. V was shortened by 0 bases and J by 4 bases, with 14 bases between the two germline ends. Here the CDR3 reads CASSVVSPREYEQYF. CDR3 nucleotide sequence: TGTGCCAGCAGCGTAGTGAGTCCCAGGGAATACGAGCAGTACTTC.